This TCR beta chain was sequenced during a study of T cell repertoires in cytomegalovirus infection. This clonotype was recorded a few times. Its antigen is not known. The CDR3 length is 16 residues. V dropped 0 bases and J dropped 4; count of bases not matched to a gene: 2. Germline V gene data show CDR1 as DFQATT and CDR2 as SNEGSKA (reference sequence). TCRdb re-derived calls from the reads in MiXCR, one entry per CDR3 protein. The profile shows 300,000 to 400,000 distinct CDR3 sequences, almost 30% of them singletons. The TCR comes from a human donor in good health (CMV status not recorded). Some clones in this sample may be carry-over from other donors' samples. The sample was cultured PBMCs, taken from culture after CMV antigen stimulation. V and J are TRBV20-1 and TRBJ2-3, with TRBD2 identical over 15 bases. For the CDR3, the DNA is TGCAGTGCTAGAGACGGGACTAGCGGGAGGCCAGATACGCAGTATTTT. Translation: CSARDGTSGRPDTQYF.